This T cell receptor (beta chain) is drawn from a study of blood T cell repertoires in COVID-19. Study in general: Sites across the United States, Italy and Spain contributed samples from acute and convalescent COVID-19.

The CDR3 length is 16 residues. J lost 2 bases, V lost 1 base, and 3 bases had no gene match. Germline CDR1 is SNHLY and CDR2 is FYNNEI. Authors' processing steps: Amplification from reference gene primers served as the basis for estimated nucleated cell counts. Clones were read by immunoSEQ multiplex PCR, and TCRdb kept only the in-frame ones, dropping some. V and J calls and clone size are given by that table; D and trimming were obtained from the DNA. The sample consists of 250,000 to 300,000 clones, approximately 77% of them appearing once. In its sample, this clone was seen once. Sequencing was performed on peripheral blood. The receptor was isolated from a woman aged 18 to 35 with acute or convalescent COVID-19. The rearrangement links TRBV2 to TRBJ2-1; TRBD2 agrees at 9 bases. CDR3 nucleotide sequence: TGTGCCAGCAGTGAAGGTGGACTAGCGCCCTACAATGAGCAGTTCTTC. Its translation: CASSEGGLAPYNEQFF. The full variable domain, in which reference TRBV2 and TRBJ2-1 provide the parts outside the CDR3, is EPEVTQTPSHQVTQMGQEVILRCVPISNHLYFYWYRQILGQKVEFLVSFYNNEISEKSEIFDDQFSVERPDGSNFTLKIRSTKLEDSAMYFCASSEGGLAPYNEQFFGPGTRLTVL.